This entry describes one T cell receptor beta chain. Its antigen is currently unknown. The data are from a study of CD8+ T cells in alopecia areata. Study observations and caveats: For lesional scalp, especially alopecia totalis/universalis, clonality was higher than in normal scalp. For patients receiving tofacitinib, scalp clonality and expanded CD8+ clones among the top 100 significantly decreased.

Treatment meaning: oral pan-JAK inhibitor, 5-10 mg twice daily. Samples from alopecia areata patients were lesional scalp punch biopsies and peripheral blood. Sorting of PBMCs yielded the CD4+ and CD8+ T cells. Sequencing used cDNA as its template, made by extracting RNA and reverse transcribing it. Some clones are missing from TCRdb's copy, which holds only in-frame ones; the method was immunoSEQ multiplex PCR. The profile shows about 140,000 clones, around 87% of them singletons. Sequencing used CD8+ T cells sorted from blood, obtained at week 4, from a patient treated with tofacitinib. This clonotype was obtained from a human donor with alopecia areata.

CDR3 region: CAWSSLGSTDTQYF. DNA for the CDR3: TGTGCCTGGAGTTCACTGGGGAGCACAGATACGCAGTATTTT. The V call is TRBV30, the J call TRBJ2-3; D remains unclear. Germline V gene lookup returns CDR1 GTSNPN and CDR2 SVGIG (reference sequence). Trimming pared 2 bases from V and 0 bases from J, leaving 9 bases between. The CDR3 contains 14 residues.